This T cell receptor beta chain was documented in a study of cytomegalovirus exposure and HLA in healthy donors. Primers: 60 Vbeta forward and 13 Jbeta reverse. Profiling relied on immunoSEQ multiplex PCR, and the TCRdb table lists in-frame clones only, not all of them. In total, the table holds 80,000 to 100,000 clones. This CDR3 has 16 residues. J lost 0 bases, V lost 4 bases, and 8 bases had no gene match. Germline assignment: CDR1 SGHDT and CDR2 YYEEEE. This clonotype originated in a man aged 45-65 years in good health and CMV-seropositive. The chain has TRBV5-6 and TRBJ1-2; TRBD1 matches at 8 bases. The sample was PBMCs. In DNA, the CDR3 is TGTGCCAGCAGCCTAGGGACAGGAATAGCTAACTATGGCTACACCTTC. Its translation is CASSLGTGIANYGYTF.